These T cell receptor beta chains were read from a single sample in a study of cytomegalovirus exposure and HLA in healthy donors. Sequencing used immunoSEQ multiplex PCR; TCRdb keeps in-frame clones, though not all of them. The sample includes roughly 160,000 clones, 82% of them seen just once. Specimen: PBMCs. The source of these receptors is a male donor in good health and CMV-seropositive. Both conserved end residues are trimmed from each CDR3.

v_gene: TRBV7-8
j_gene: TRBJ2-7
CDR3aa: ASSPPRTGRHSYEQY

v_gene: TRBV25-1
j_gene: TRBJ1-1
CDR3aa: ASSVSARNTEAF

v_gene: TRBV4-1
j_gene: TRBJ1-1
CDR3aa: ASKPAGGADTEAF

v_gene: TRBV7-8
j_gene: TRBJ2-1
CDR3aa: ASSPTRAGNYNEQF

v_gene: TRBV28
j_gene: TRBJ1-1
CDR3aa: ASSLLGNTEAF

v_gene: TRBV6-5
j_gene: TRBJ1-1
CDR3aa: AINRGTEAF

v_gene: TRBV6-1
j_gene: TRBJ1-1
CDR3aa: AGRTAWNTEAF

v_gene: TRBV15
j_gene: TRBJ1-3
CDR3aa: ATSRAREPGNTIY

v_gene: TRBV27
j_gene: TRBJ2-3
CDR3aa: ATRKVGRTTDTQY

v_gene: TRBV5-5
j_gene: TRBJ2-3
CDR3aa: ASSQDRGGADTQY

v_gene: TRBV30
j_gene: TRBJ1-3
CDR3aa: AWSSVSGNTIY

v_gene: TRBV5-1
j_gene: TRBJ1-5
CDR3aa: ASSTGTGNQPQH

v_gene: TRBV5-4
j_gene: TRBJ1-3
CDR3aa: ASRTTPDRGDMGNTIY

v_gene: TRBV6-1
j_gene: TRBJ2-7
CDR3aa: ASSIKGQTSYEQY

v_gene: TRBV7-9
j_gene: TRBJ1-2
CDR3aa: ASSQQGVHNYGYT

v_gene: TRBV19
j_gene: TRBJ2-2
CDR3aa: ASSTKTGTGTGELF

v_gene: TRBV7-9
j_gene: TRBJ1-4
CDR3aa: ASSWGGATNEKLF

v_gene: TRBV19
j_gene: TRBJ2-5
CDR3aa: ARLDRGETQY

v_gene: TRBV19
j_gene: TRBJ2-4
CDR3aa: ASSKAGTGDSQY

v_gene: TRBV27
j_gene: TRBJ1-4
CDR3aa: ASSLQGEKLF

v_gene: TRBV30
j_gene: TRBJ2-2
CDR3aa: AWSASEAGELF

v_gene: TRBV12-5
j_gene: TRBJ1-2
CDR3aa: ASGLVGQTTNYGYT

v_gene: TRBV7-6
j_gene: TRBJ1-1
CDR3aa: ASSRQENTEAF

v_gene: TRBV14
j_gene: TRBJ2-1
CDR3aa: ASSLLPGLAGGGRDEQF

v_gene: TRBV19
j_gene: TRBJ1-2
CDR3aa: ASSTGDNYGYT

v_gene: TRBV5-1
j_gene: TRBJ2-6
CDR3aa: ASSPTGLVSGANGLT

v_gene: TRBV18
j_gene: TRBJ1-5
CDR3aa: ASSLGQGDQPQH

v_gene: TRBV11-2
j_gene: TRBJ2-7
CDR3aa: ASSLILEQY

v_gene: TRBV7-8
j_gene: TRBJ1-1
CDR3aa: ASSLLGQGSGEAF

v_gene: TRBV5-4
j_gene: TRBJ2-2
CDR3aa: ASSLEASGATGELF

v_gene: TRBV30
j_gene: TRBJ2-7
CDR3aa: AWSRTGSSSYEQY

v_gene: TRBV7-6
j_gene: TRBJ2-1
CDR3aa: ASSSSGQTYNEQF

v_gene: TRBV5-1
j_gene: TRBJ2-1
CDR3aa: ASSSHAGSYNEQF

v_gene: TRBV5-4
j_gene: TRBJ1-3
CDR3aa: ASASEGPGNTIY

v_gene: TRBV27
j_gene: TRBJ1-2
CDR3aa: ASSGTDGYT

v_gene: TRBV30
j_gene: TRBJ1-5
CDR3aa: AWSLTGGGNQPQH

v_gene: TRBV28
j_gene: TRBJ2-6
CDR3aa: AYRVSGANGLT

v_gene: TRBV6-6
j_gene: TRBJ2-3
CDR3aa: ASSIAGLTDTQY

v_gene: TRBV10-1
j_gene: TRBJ2-1
CDR3aa: ASSLAGPGGEQF

v_gene: TRBV9
j_gene: TRBJ2-1
CDR3aa: ASSVVLGGEQF

v_gene: TRBV18
j_gene: TRBJ1-2
CDR3aa: ASSRPGQGFYGYT

v_gene: TRBV12-2
j_gene: TRBJ2-7
CDR3aa: ASRSETGTSGRRSSYEQY

v_gene: TRBV6-5
j_gene: TRBJ2-7
CDR3aa: ASSPGLAGYNEQY